This TCR beta chain was documented in a study of T and B cells in COVID-19 patients. Study-level points and caveats: There were 2,000 to 2,500 TCR clusters exclusive to the recovered cohort, 31 with low generation probability. Symptomatic-phase blood samples from mildly ill patients and early samples from severe cases were scarce.

This CDR3 has 11 residues. V lost 0 bases, J lost 10 bases, and 5 bases lay in between. Per the germline V gene, CDR1 is SGHDT and CDR2 is YYEEEE. The sample holds a few counts of this clonotype. Its cognate antigen is unknown. Each TRB amplification used about 230-550 ng of genomic DNA from blood. TRB rearrangements were amplified by multiplex PCR with BIOMED2 TRB-A/B primers. A single record per CDR3 protein comes from TCRdb applying MiXCR to the multiplex PCR reads. Among more than 20,000 distinct CDR3 sequences, 32% were seen once, and the ten largest hold 1.5% to 2%. Sequenced material: blood. The source of this sequence is a human donor who had recovered from COVID-19. The chain is built from TRBV5-6 and TRBJ2-1, with unresolved D. The CDR3 spells CASSLAREQFF. CDR3 DNA: TGTGCCAGCAGCTTGGCCAGGGAGCAGTTCTTC.